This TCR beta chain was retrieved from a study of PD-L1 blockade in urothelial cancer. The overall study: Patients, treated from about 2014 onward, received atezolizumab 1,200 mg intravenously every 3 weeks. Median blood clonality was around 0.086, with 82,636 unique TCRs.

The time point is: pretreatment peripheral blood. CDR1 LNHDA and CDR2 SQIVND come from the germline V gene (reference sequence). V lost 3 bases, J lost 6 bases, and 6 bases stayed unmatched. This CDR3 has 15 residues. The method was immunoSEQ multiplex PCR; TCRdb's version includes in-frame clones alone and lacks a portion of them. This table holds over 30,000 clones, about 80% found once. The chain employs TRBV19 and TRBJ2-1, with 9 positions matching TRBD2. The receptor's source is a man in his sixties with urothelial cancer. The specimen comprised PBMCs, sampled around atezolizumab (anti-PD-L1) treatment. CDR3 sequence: CASSIIAGGRNEQFF. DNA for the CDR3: TGTGCCAGTAGTATTATTGCGGGAGGGCGCAATGAGCAGTTCTTC.